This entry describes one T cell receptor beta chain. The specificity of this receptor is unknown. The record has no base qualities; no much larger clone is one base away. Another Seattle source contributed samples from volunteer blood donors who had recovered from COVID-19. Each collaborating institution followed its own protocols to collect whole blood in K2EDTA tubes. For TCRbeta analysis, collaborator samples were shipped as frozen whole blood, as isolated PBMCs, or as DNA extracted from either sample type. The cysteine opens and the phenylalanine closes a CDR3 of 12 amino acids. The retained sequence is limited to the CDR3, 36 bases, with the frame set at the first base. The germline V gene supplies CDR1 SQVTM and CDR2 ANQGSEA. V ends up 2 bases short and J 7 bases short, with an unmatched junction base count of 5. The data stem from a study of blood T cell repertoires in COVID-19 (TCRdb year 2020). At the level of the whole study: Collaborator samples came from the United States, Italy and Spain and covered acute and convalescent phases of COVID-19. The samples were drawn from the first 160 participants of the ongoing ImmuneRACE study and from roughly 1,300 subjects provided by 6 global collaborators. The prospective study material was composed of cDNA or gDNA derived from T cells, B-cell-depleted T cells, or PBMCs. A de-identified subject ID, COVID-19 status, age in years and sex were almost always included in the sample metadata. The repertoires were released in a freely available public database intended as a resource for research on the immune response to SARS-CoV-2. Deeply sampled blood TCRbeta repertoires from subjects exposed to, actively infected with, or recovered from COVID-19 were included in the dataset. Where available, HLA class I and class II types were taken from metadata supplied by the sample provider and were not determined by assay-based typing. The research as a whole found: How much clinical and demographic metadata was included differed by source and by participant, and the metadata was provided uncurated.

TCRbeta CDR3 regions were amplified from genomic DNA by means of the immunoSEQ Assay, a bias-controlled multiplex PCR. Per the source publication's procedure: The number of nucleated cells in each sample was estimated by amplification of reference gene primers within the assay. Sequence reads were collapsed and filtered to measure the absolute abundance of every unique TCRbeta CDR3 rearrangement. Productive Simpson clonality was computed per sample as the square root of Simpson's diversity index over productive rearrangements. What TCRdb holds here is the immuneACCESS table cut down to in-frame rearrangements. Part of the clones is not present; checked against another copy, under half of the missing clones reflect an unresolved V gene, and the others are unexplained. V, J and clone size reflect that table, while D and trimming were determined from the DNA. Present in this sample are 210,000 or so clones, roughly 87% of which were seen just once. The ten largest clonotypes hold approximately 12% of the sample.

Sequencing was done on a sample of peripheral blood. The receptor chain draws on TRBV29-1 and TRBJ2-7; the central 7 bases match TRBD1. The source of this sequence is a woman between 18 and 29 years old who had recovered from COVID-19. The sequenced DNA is TGCAGCGTTGAACGACAGGGTAGGGAGCAGTACTTC. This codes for CSVERQGREQYF.